One sample yielded the 19 T cell receptor beta chains listed below, sequenced in a study of T cell repertoires in cytomegalovirus infection. TCRdb reprocessed the reads via MiXCR and lists one record per CDR3 protein. Altogether about 740,000 distinct CDR3 sequences are present, 35% to 45% being singletons, with the ten largest covering 2.8%. The sample was PBMCs. Source of these receptors: a human donor in good health (CMV status not recorded). Some clones in this sample may be carry-over from other donors' samples.

There are a few counts of this clonotype. This chain connects TRBV7-2 to TRBJ1-3, with 11 positions matching TRBD1. The CDR3 has 18 amino acids. The trim removed 1 base at V and 1 base at J, leaving 6 bases unmatched. Germline CDR1 reads SGHTA; CDR2 reads FQGNSA. Here the CDR3 reads CASSLEDRGLGSGNTIYF. CDR3 nucleotides: TGTGCCAGCAGCTTAGAGGACAGGGGGCTTGGGTCTGGAAACACCATATATTTT.

The chain employs TRBV7-2 and TRBJ1-2; 8 bases map to TRBD1. CDR1 and CDR2 from the germline V gene are SGHTA and FQGNSA. This CDR3 spans 16 amino acids. The trim removed 0 bases at V and 1 base at J, leaving 4 bases unmatched. In nucleotides, the CDR3 is TGTGCCAGCAGCTTAGCTCGGACAGGGATTAACTATGGCTACACCTTC. Protein product: CASSLARTGINYGYTF. The complete variable domain, with remaining parts taken from reference TRBV7-2 and TRBJ1-2, reads GAGVSQSPSNKVTEKGKDVELRCDPISGHTALYWYRQSLGQGLEFLIYFQGNSAPDKSGLPSDRFSAERTGGSVSTLTIQRTQQEDSAVYLCASSLARTGINYGYTFGSGTRLTVV.

This clonotype was recorded a few times. The chain links TRBV6-5 to TRBJ1-2, with a possible D match to TRBD1 (6 bases). The CDR3 is 13 amino acids. The germline V and J ends were trimmed by 2 bases and 8 bases, with 12 bases remaining between them. CDR1 is MNHEY and CDR2 is SVGAGI in the germline V gene. The CDR3 DNA follows: TGTGCCAGCAGTTACATCCCAACAGGGGGCTACACCTTC. Amino acid sequence: CASSYIPTGGYTF.

Comment on this clonotype: A much larger clone lies one base from this, so it may be a read error. The CDR3 sequence is CASSLVSGASWETQYF. The CDR3 bases are TGTGCCAGCAGCTTAGTGTCGGGGGCGTCGTGGGAGACCCAGTACTTC. The chain links TRBV11-2 to TRBJ2-5; D tentatively fits TRBD1 or TRBD2 (6 bases each). The germline gives CDR1 SGHAT, CDR2 FQNNGV. The CDR3 extends over 16 amino acids. Trimming removed 1 base at V and 5 bases at J, with 17 bases between.

This clonotype showed up just a few times. The chain links TRBV2 to TRBJ2-3; D may be TRBD1 (6 bases). Per germline, CDR1 SNHLY and CDR2 FYNNEI. V shed 6 bases and J shed 1 base, with 14 bases lying between them. The CDR3 consists of 15 residues. The CDR3 reads CASSPGTYRTDTQYF. Here the CDR3 DNA reads TGTGCCAGCAGCCCCGGGACATACCGCACAGATACGCAGTATTTT.

This clonotype was counted ten times or more. The CDR3 coding sequence is TGTGCCAGCAGTCCCATGGGACTAGCGGGAGTCTACGAGCAGTACTTC. Translation gives CASSPMGLAGVYEQYF. The chain joins TRBV7-8 to TRBJ2-7, with 14 bases identical to TRBD2. Germline V CDR1 and CDR2: SGHVS, FQNEAQ. Germline trimming cut 6 bases from V and 3 bases from J; bases unmatched to any gene: 7. This CDR3 contains 16 residues.

With regard to this clonotype: This may come from a read error, since a much larger clone is one base off. V and J are TRBV28 and TRBJ1-2, with TRBD1 matching 7 bases. This CDR3 contains 13 residues. Germline trimming cut 5 bases from V and 4 bases from J; bases unmatched to any gene: 4. Germline V lookup: CDR1 MDHEN, CDR2 SYDVKM. CDR3 loop: CASSRRGVYGYTF. CDR3 nucleotide sequence: TGTGCCAGCAGTCGCAGGGGGGTCTATGGCTACACCTTC.

Written as DNA, the CDR3 is TGTGCCAGCAGCTCAGAGGGACACTTGAACACTGAAGCTTTCTTT. Encoded protein: CASSSEGHLNTEAFF. This chain uses TRBV7-6 with TRBJ1-1; TRBD1 might be the D (6 bases). The CDR3 loop spans 15 amino acids. Trimming took off 4 bases at V and 0 bases at J, with 12 bases between the two ends. Germline CDR1 and CDR2: SGHVS and FNYEAQ.

This clonotype was seen a few times. The chain is built from TRBV7-6 and TRBJ2-2, with 7 bases aligning to TRBD1. Germline loops: CDR1 SGHVS, CDR2 FNYEAQ. V shed 5 bases and J 1 base; nucleotides not matched to a gene: 7. CDR3 length: 16 residues. Here the CDR3 reads CASSPPGTVNTGELFF. For the CDR3, the DNA is TGTGCCAGCAGCCCCCCCGGGACAGTGAACACCGGGGAGCTGTTTTTT.

V and J are TRBV28 and TRBJ2-3, with D possibly called TRBD1 or TRBD2 (5 bases each). Germline V lookup: CDR1 MDHEN, CDR2 SYDVKM. The CDR3 has 16 residues. The V end lost 4 bases, the J end lost 5 bases, and 19 bases lay between the germline ends. The CDR3 nucleotides read TGTGCCAGCAGTTCCAGGGCCCTAGCCGAAGGAGATACGCAGTATTTT. Translating it yields CASSSRALAEGDTQYF.

This clonotype has more than one count but fewer than ten. The V call is TRBV28, the J call TRBJ1-1; 7 bases are a match to TRBD1. The germline V gene encodes CDR1 MDHEN and CDR2 SYDVKM. V trimming: 6 bases; J trimming: 1 base; junction bases outside the gene matches: 8. The CDR3 is 15 amino acids. CDR3 nucleotides: TGTGCCAGCAGGGCCGACAGGGCTAGGAACACTGAAGCTTTCTTT. It translates to CASRADRARNTEAFF. Combining the CDR3 with reference TRBV28 and TRBJ1-1 gives the whole variable domain DVKVTQSSRYLVKRTGEKVFLECVQDMDHENMFWYRQDPGLGLRLIYFSYDVKMKEKGDIPEGYSVSREKKERFSLILESASTNQTSMYLCASRADRARNTEAFFGQGTRLTVV.

The genes are TRBV18 and TRBJ2-1; 7 bases are shared with TRBD1. Losses at the gene ends were 6 bases for V and 8 bases for J; bases not matched to a gene: 13. In germline, CDR1 is KGHSH, CDR2 LQKENI. The CDR3 runs to 15 residues. The CDR3: CASSHDRVRFDEQFF. The DNA for the CDR3 is TGTGCCAGCTCTCACGACAGGGTTCGGTTTGATGAGCAGTTCTTC.

This chain joins TRBV7-2 and TRBJ1-5, with 7 bases aligning to TRBD1. Germline CDR1 is SGHTA and CDR2 is FQGNSA. V shed 5 bases and J 6 bases; nucleotides not matched to a gene: 13. The CDR3 runs to 16 residues. CDR3 residues: CASSANPTGRTQPQHF. The CDR3 DNA reads as TGTGCCAGCAGCGCAAACCCGACAGGGCGTACTCAGCCCCAGCATTTT.

This chain uses TRBV15 with TRBJ1-6; D not resolved. Looked up from germline, CDR1 is LNHNV and CDR2 is YYDKDF (reference sequence). V lost 3 bases and J 0 bases, leaving 12 bases between the germline ends. The CDR3 length is 17 residues. The CDR3 DNA reads TGTGCCACCAGCAGGGTGAGGATGAGCTCCTATAATTCACCCCTCCACTTT. Its translation: CATSRVRMSSYNSPLHF. The full variable domain, with the rest looked up from reference TRBV15 and TRBJ1-6, is DAMVIQNPRYQVTQFGKPVTLSCSQTLNHNVMYWYQQKSSQAPKLLFHYYDKDFNNEADTPDNFQSRRPNTSFCFLDIRSPGLGDTAMYLCATSRVRMSSYNSPLHFGNGTRLTVT.

The V call is TRBV27, the J call TRBJ2-3; 11 nucleotides line up with TRBD2. The CDR3 has 17 amino acids. Germline values: CDR1 MNHEY, CDR2 SMNVEV (reference sequence). V was clipped by 6 bases and J by 7 bases; unmatched bases: 15. The CDR3 reads CASSESPGLAVFNTQYF. The CDR3, as DNA: TGTGCCAGCAGCGAATCTCCGGGACTAGCGGTGTTTAATACGCAGTATTTT.

This clonotype was detected a few times. The rearrangement joins TRBV18 to TRBJ1-3, with TRBD1 identical over 7 bases. The CDR3 is 16 residues long. V was clipped by 2 bases and J by 0 bases; unmatched bases: 4. Germline assignment: CDR1 KGHSH and CDR2 LQKENI. The CDR3 nucleotides read TGTGCCAGCTCACCAGGGACAGCTAACTCTGGAAACACCATATATTTT. Translated, it gives CASSPGTANSGNTIYF.

The gene calls are TRBV20-1 and TRBJ2-3; TRBD2 agrees at 9 bases. This CDR3 region has 14 residues. Germline loops: CDR1 DFQATT, CDR2 SNEGSKA (reference sequence). V lost 3 bases, J lost 3 bases, and 4 bases stayed unmatched. CDR3 DNA: TGCAGTGCTAGTAAACTAGCGGGTACAGATACGCAGTATTTT. Translating it yields CSASKLAGTDTQYF.

There are a few counts of this clonotype. This rearrangement joins TRBV7-2 to TRBJ1-5, with D unresolved. This CDR3 comprises 14 residues. Per germline, CDR1 SGHTA and CDR2 FQGNSA. The V end was cut by 2 bases, the J end by 8 bases, with 13 bases between. In DNA, the CDR3 is TGTGCCAGCAGCTTACTTCCGGGTTGGAAGCCCCAGCATTTT. Residues: CASSLLPGWKPQHF.

The chain links TRBV5-6 to TRBJ1-1, with D tentatively TRBD1 (5 bases). Germline CDR1 and CDR2: SGHDT and YYEEEE. The CDR3 spans 17 residues. V lost 0 bases, J lost 1 base, and 16 bases lay in between. The CDR3 DNA reads as TGTGCCAGCAGCTTGGGGGGGGGTCTTTTACGGAACACTGAAGCTTTCTTT. This translates into CASSLGGGLLRNTEAFF. The complete variable domain, with remaining parts taken from reference TRBV5-6 and TRBJ1-1, reads DAGVTQSPTHLIKTRGQQVTLRCSPKSGHDTVSWYQQALGQGPQFIFQYYEEEERQRGNFPDRFSGHQFPNYSSELNVNALLLGDSALYLCASSLGGGLLRNTEAFFGQGTRLTVV.